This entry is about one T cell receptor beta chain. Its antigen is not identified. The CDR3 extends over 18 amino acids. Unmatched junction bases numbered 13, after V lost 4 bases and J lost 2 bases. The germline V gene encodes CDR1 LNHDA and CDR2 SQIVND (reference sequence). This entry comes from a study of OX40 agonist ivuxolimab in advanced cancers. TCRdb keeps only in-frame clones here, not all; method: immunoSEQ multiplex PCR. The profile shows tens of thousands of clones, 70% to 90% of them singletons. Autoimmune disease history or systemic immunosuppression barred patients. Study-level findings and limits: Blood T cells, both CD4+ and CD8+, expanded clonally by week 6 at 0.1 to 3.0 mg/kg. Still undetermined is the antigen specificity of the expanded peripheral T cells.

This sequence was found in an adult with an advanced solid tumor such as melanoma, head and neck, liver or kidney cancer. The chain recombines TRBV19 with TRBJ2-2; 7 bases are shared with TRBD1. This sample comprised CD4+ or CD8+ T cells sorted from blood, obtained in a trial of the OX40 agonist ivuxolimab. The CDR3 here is CASSTSRRTGLNTGELFF. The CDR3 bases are TGTGCCAGTAGTACCAGCCGGAGGACAGGCCTTAACACCGGGGAGCTGTTTTTT.